One sample yielded the 27 T cell receptor beta chains listed below, sequenced in a study of OX40 agonist ivuxolimab in advanced cancers. The library was built by means of the immunoSEQ multiplex PCR assay. TCRdb's version of the immuneACCESS table is confined to in-frame rearrangements and falls short of the full clone set. An unresolved V gene accounts for under half of the shortfall where checked; the remainder is of unknown origin. This sample holds under 60,000 clones; more than 85% were observed only once. Around a third of the sample comes from the top ten. The input for sequencing was CD4+ or CD8+ T cells sorted from blood, taken in a trial of the OX40 agonist ivuxolimab. These receptors came from an adult with an advanced solid tumor such as melanoma, head and neck, liver or kidney cancer.

The CDR3 is CASSLVSGGNTIYF. The CDR3 bases are TGTGCCAGCAGCTTAGTCTCGGGTGGAAACACCATATATTTT. The rearrangement links TRBV11-2 to TRBJ1-3; D remains unclear. Germline-derived CDR1 and CDR2 are SGHAT and FQNNGV. V was pared by 1 base and J by 3 bases, with 7 bases between. This CDR3 has 14 residues.

V usage is TRBV7-6 and J usage is TRBJ2-1; 13 nucleotides match TRBD2. The germline gives CDR1 SGHVS, CDR2 FNYEAQ. V trimming: 3 bases; J trimming: 8 bases; junction bases outside the gene matches: 7. This CDR3 has 16 amino acids. CDR3 amino acids: CASSLGGLAGWDEQFF. The CDR3 nucleotides read TGTGCCAGCAGCTTGGGGGGACTAGCGGGATGGGATGAGCAGTTCTTC.

V usage is TRBV19 and J usage is TRBJ1-5, with 9 positions matching TRBD1. J was trimmed by 2 bases and V by 5 bases; bases with no gene match: 7. The CDR3 has 16 amino acids. Germline loops: CDR1 LNHDA, CDR2 SQIVND (reference sequence). The CDR3 DNA sequence: TGTGCCAGTAGTCTCTGGACAGGGGATGGCAATCAGCCCCAGCATTTT. It yields the protein CASSLWTGDGNQPQHF.

CDR3 nucleotide sequence: TGTGCCAGCAGTGTATACAATGAGCAGTTCTTC. This codes for CASSVYNEQFF. The V and J genes are TRBV6-1 and TRBJ2-1; D is undetermined. The CDR3 sequence is 11 residues long. Germline CDR1 and CDR2: MNHNS and SASEGT. The germline V and J ends were trimmed by 4 bases and 4 bases, with 2 bases remaining between them.

This clone was observed a handful of times. This chain uses TRBV28 with TRBJ2-1; 9 bases line up with TRBD2. The trim removed 6 bases at V and 3 bases at J, leaving 12 bases unmatched. From germline, CDR1 is MDHEN and CDR2 SYDVKM. The CDR3 spans 17 residues. For the CDR3, the DNA is TGTGCCAGCAGGGATAACCCTAGCGGGGCTCTCTACAATGAGCAGTTCTTC. Translation gives CASRDNPSGALYNEQFF.

The V and J genes are TRBV15 and TRBJ2-2; D uncertain. The ends were cut back, 2 bases at V and 0 bases at J, with 10 bases in the middle. The germline CDR1 and CDR2 sequences are LNHNV and YYDKDF (reference sequence). The CDR3 spans 16 residues. The CDR3 protein is CATSRLIDTNTGELFF. CDR3 bases: TGTGCCACCAGCAGATTGATAGACACGAACACCGGGGAGCTGTTTTTT.

The table lists this clone with a count of one. The chain couples TRBV5-4 to TRBJ2-3; D is undetermined. The germline CDR1 and CDR2 sequences are SGHNT and YYREEE (reference sequence). The CDR3 is 12 amino acids. V was pared by 2 bases and J by 1 base, with 2 bases between. The CDR3 DNA is TGTGCCAGCAGCTTCCGCACAGATACGCAGTATTTT. Its protein product is CASSFRTDTQYF. Looking up the rest from reference TRBV5-4 and TRBJ2-3 gives the full variable domain: ETGVTQSPTHLIKTRGQQVTLRCSSQSGHNTVSWYQQALGQGPQFIFQYYREEENGRGNFPPRFSGLQFPNYSSELNVNALELDDSALYLCASSFRTDTQYFGPGTRLTVL.

This clone is medium-sized by share. The chain recombines TRBV6-6 with TRBJ1-1; no clear D gene. This CDR3 has 13 residues. CDR1 is MNHNY and CDR2 is SVGAGI in the germline V gene (reference sequence). V lost 0 bases to trimming and J lost 7 bases, with 9 bases between them. CDR3 DNA: TGTGCCAGCAGTTACTCTCTTGAACATGAAGCTTTCTTT. Residues: CASSYSLEHEAFF.

The chain combines TRBV11-2 with TRBJ2-7; no clear D gene. Trimming cost V 1 base and J 3 bases, with 16 bases left between them. In germline, CDR1 is SGHAT, CDR2 FQNNGV. The CDR3 contains 16 residues. CDR3 DNA sequence: TGTGCCAGCAGCTTAGGCGTTGTTAGAGGCTTCTACGAGCAGTACTTC. It translates to CASSLGVVRGFYEQYF. Full variable domain (outside the CDR3, taken from reference TRBV11-2 and TRBJ2-7): EAGVAQSPRYKIIEKRQSVAFWCNPISGHATLYWYQQILGQGPKLLIQFQNNGVVDDSQLPKDRFSAERLKGVDSTLKIQPAKLEDSAVYLCASSLGVVRGFYEQYFGPGTRLTVT.

The V call is TRBV19, the J call TRBJ1-1; 10 bases fit TRBD1. CDR3 size: 15 residues. Germline values: CDR1 LNHDA, CDR2 SQIVND (reference sequence). J was trimmed by 4 bases and V by 5 bases; bases with no gene match: 7. For the CDR3, the DNA is TGTGCCAGTAGTCCTTGGACAGGGGGGAGCACTGAAGCTTTCTTT. Residues: CASSPWTGGSTEAFF.

This sequence joins TRBV6-5 and TRBJ2-2; D unclear. CDR1 is MNHEY, CDR2 SVGAGI, per germline. The CDR3 is 14 residues long. Trimming shortened V by 6 bases and J by 0 bases, and 8 bases separated the two germline ends. The CDR3 loop reads CASSQTTNTGELFF. The DNA for the CDR3 is TGTGCCAGCAGCCAAACAACGAACACCGGGGAGCTGTTTTTT.

The chain carries TRBV18 and TRBJ2-5; D call uncertain. Germline values: CDR1 KGHSH, CDR2 LQKENI. The V gene lost 3 bases and the J gene lost 0 bases, with 8 bases spanning the gap. This CDR3 is 14 amino acids long. CDR3 sequence: CASSPTEYQETQYF. The DNA of the CDR3 is TGTGCCAGCTCACCTACTGAGTACCAAGAGACCCAGTACTTC.

The rearrangement links TRBV7-9 to TRBJ1-1; no definite D call. The ends were cut back, 6 bases at V and 4 bases at J, with 3 bases in the middle. Germline-derived CDR1 and CDR2 are SEHNR and FQNEAQ (reference sequence). The CDR3 is 10 amino acids. The CDR3 loop reads CASRSTEAFF. CDR3 nucleotide sequence: TGTGCCAGCAGGTCCACTGAAGCTTTCTTT.

The J gene is TRBJ2-1, the V gene TRBV14, with 9 bases identical to TRBD2. The CDR3 length is 16 residues. The junction had 9 bases not matched to a gene; V was cut back by 0 bases and J by 9 bases. Looked up from germline, CDR1 is SGHDN and CDR2 is FVKESK. DNA of the CDR3: TGTGCCAGCAGCCAAGATAACCTAGCGGGATGGGGTGAGCAGTTCTTC. This encodes CASSQDNLAGWGEQFF.

This clone was detected only a few times. This rearrangement joins TRBV15 to TRBJ2-7, with TRBD2 as a possible D gene (5 bases). Germline-derived CDR1 and CDR2 are LNHNV and YYDKDF (reference sequence). The CDR3 loop spans 15 amino acids. The V and J ends lost 0 bases and 5 bases respectively, with 14 bases between them. CDR3 sequence (DNA): TGTGCCACCAGCAGAGATCAAACGGGGTCGCACGAGCAGTACTTC. Its protein product is CATSRDQTGSHEQYF.

The V and J genes are TRBV5-1 and TRBJ2-2, with TRBD2 matching over 7 bases. V lost 4 bases and J lost 1; bases outside the gene matches: 13. This CDR3 has 18 residues. In germline, CDR1 is SGHRS, CDR2 YFSETQ. CDR3 nucleotides: TGCGCCAGCAGCCCACCCCCTATCGAGCGGGGGAACACCGGGGAGCTGTTTTTT. Translated, it gives CASSPPPIERGNTGELFF.

V is TRBV27 and J is TRBJ1-4; 9 nucleotides agree with TRBD1. Per germline, CDR1 MNHEY and CDR2 SMNVEV (reference sequence). V lost 6 bases and J lost 3; bases outside the gene matches: 8. The CDR3 consists of 16 residues. CDR3 amino acids: CASSLTGGLANEKLFF. The CDR3 DNA reads TGTGCCAGCAGCCTAACAGGGGGCTTGGCTAATGAAAAACTGTTTTTT. Variable domain in full (rest from reference TRBV27 and TRBJ1-4): EAQVTQNPRYLITVTGKKLTVTCSQNMNHEYMSWYRQDPGLGLRQIYYSMNVEVTDKGDVPEGYKVSRKEKRNFPLILESPSPNQTSLYFCASSLTGGLANEKLFFGSGTQLSVL.

The CDR3 sequence is CASSMGEGVSGQPQHF. The CDR3, as DNA: TGTGCCAGTAGTATGGGCGAAGGGGTCTCTGGACAGCCCCAGCATTTT. The V call is TRBV19, the J call TRBJ1-5; perhaps TRBD1 as D (5 bases). V lost 3 bases to trimming and J lost 7 bases, with 19 bases between them. Germline CDR1 and CDR2: LNHDA and SQIVND (reference sequence). CDR3 size: 16 residues.

This chain uses TRBV19 with TRBJ2-2; the D gene is possibly TRBD1 (6 bases). V shed 4 bases and J shed 1 base, with 7 bases lying between them. Germline loops: CDR1 LNHDA, CDR2 SQIVND (reference sequence). This CDR3 has 14 residues. The CDR3 protein is CASSTGENTGELFF. In DNA form, the CDR3 reads TGTGCCAGTAGTACAGGGGAGAACACCGGGGAGCTGTTTTTT. The variable domain in full, with the rest retrieved from reference TRBV19 and TRBJ2-2, is DGGITQSPKYLFRKEGQNVTLSCEQNLNHDAMYWYRQDPGQGLRLIYYSQIVNDFQKGDIAEGYSVSREKKESFPLTVTSAQKNPTAFYLCASSTGENTGELFFGEGSRLTVL.

The V and J genes are TRBV15 and TRBJ2-7; possible D gene TRBD2, 5 bases. V dropped 6 bases and J dropped 3 bases, with 15 bases sitting between them. Germline CDR1 reads LNHNV; CDR2 reads YYDKDF (reference sequence). The CDR3 length is 14 residues. CDR3 sequence (DNA): TGTGCCACCAGGAAGAGCGGCCGCAGCTACGAGCAGTACTTC. Translated: CATRKSGRSYEQYF.

The chain has TRBV30 and TRBJ2-5; tentatively, D is TRBD2 (6 bases). V shed 3 bases and J shed 0 bases, with 20 bases lying between them. Germline assignment: CDR1 GTSNPN and CDR2 SVGIG (reference sequence). This CDR3 contains 17 residues. The CDR3 loop is CAWSGFGGRGYQETQYF. The CDR3 nucleotides read TGTGCCTGGAGCGGTTTTGGGGGACGGGGGTACCAAGAGACCCAGTACTTC.

The chain has TRBV4-1 and TRBJ2-7; 10 bases fit TRBD1. In germline, CDR1 is MGHRA, CDR2 YSYEKL. CDR3 length: 16 amino acids. V lost 3 bases to trimming and J lost 5 bases; unmatched junction nucleotides: 10. Written as DNA, the CDR3 is TGCGCCAGCAGCCATCTACCGGGACAGGGGTACGACGAGCAGTACTTC. Residues: CASSHLPGQGYDEQYF.

The chain is built from TRBV11-2 and TRBJ1-2, with D possibly TRBD1 on 5 matching bases. The CDR3 totals 14 residues. The V end lost 0 bases, the J end lost 4 bases, and 9 bases lay between the germline ends. Per the germline V gene, CDR1 is SGHAT and CDR2 is FQNNGV. This CDR3 reads CASSLEGGVYGYTF. The CDR3 nucleotides read TGTGCCAGCAGCTTAGAGGGGGGGGTCTATGGCTACACCTTC.

The rearrangement joins TRBV4-1 to TRBJ2-1; 8 bases agree with TRBD2. The CDR3 sequence is 16 residues long. J lost 8 bases, V lost 4 bases, and 13 bases had no gene match. In germline, CDR1 is MGHRA, CDR2 YSYEKL. This CDR3 is CASSPLGQRETYEQFF. The CDR3 DNA reads as TGCGCCAGCAGCCCCCTAGGGCAGCGGGAGACCTATGAGCAGTTCTTC.

The genes are TRBV6-5 and TRBJ1-1; D might be TRBD1 (5 bases). CDR3 length: 15 residues. Deletions cut 0 bases from V and 1 base from J, with 9 bases between. From germline, CDR1 is MNHEY and CDR2 SVGAGI. In DNA, the CDR3 is TGTGCCAGCAGTTACTCGTTTGGACAGAACACTGAAGCTTTCTTT. Protein product: CASSYSFGQNTEAFF.

V and J are TRBV16 and TRBJ1-2; D is unresolved. The CDR3 loop spans 15 amino acids. CDR1 is KGHSY, CDR2 FQNENV, per germline. Trimming removed 0 bases from V and 7 bases from J, with 15 bases in between. The DNA of the CDR3 is TGTGCCAGCAGCCAATCGAAAAGGGTTCAGCGTGGCTACACCTTC. It codes for CASSQSKRVQRGYTF.

A single count supports this clone. V is TRBV11-2 and J is TRBJ1-4; D unresolved. CDR1 and CDR2 (germline): SGHAT, FQNNGV. The CDR3 is 13 residues long. With 10 bases removed from V and 6 bases from J, the gap between germline ends came to 15 bases. The DNA of the CDR3 is TGTGCCACTCAGGACGGCCTTGATGAAAAACTGTTTTTT. Translation gives CATQDGLDEKLFF.